One sample yielded the 18 T cell receptor beta chains listed below, sequenced in a study of chemoradiotherapy in HPV16-positive cancers. The table came from immunoSEQ multiplex PCR; TCRdb's copy has only in-frame clones and leaves some out. The sample shows approximately 12,000 clones, roughly 70% of them seen only once. Sample collection was performed from a patient who underwent chemoradiotherapy. The receptor set was obtained from a human donor with HPV-associated anogenital cancer.

This clone has only one observation. V is TRBV5-6 and J is TRBJ1-4; 11 nucleotides match TRBD1. CDR3 length: 16 amino acids. V lost 3 bases, J lost 7 bases, and 8 bases stayed unmatched. Germline V CDR1 and CDR2: SGHDT, YYEEEE. CDR3 sequence reads: CASSSNQDRGLEKLFF. CDR3 bases: TGTGCCAGCAGCTCTAATCAGGACAGGGGGCTTGAAAAACTGTTTTTT.

The J gene is TRBJ2-3, the V gene TRBV30, with D tentatively TRBD2 (5 bases). V lost 0 bases, J lost 1 base, and 8 bases lay in between. Looked up from germline, CDR1 is GTSNPN and CDR2 is SVGIG (reference sequence). CDR3 length: 14 amino acids. CDR3 bases: TGTGCCTGGAGTGTCGTGGGAGGCACAGATACGCAGTATTTT. The encoded protein is CAWSVVGGTDTQYF.

This chain uses TRBV4-1 with TRBJ1-2; D is unresolved. The V gene's germline CDR1 is MGHRA and CDR2 YSYEKL. V shed 0 bases and J shed 5 bases, with 16 bases lying between them. CDR3 length: 16 residues. The CDR3, as DNA: TGCGCCAGCAGCCAAGAAAGTGACGGTACTGGGTATGGCTACACCTTC. Translated: CASSQESDGTGYGYTF.

The chain has TRBV28 and TRBJ1-2; D may be TRBD1 (5 bases). With 6 bases removed from V and 1 base from J, the gap between germline ends came to 9 bases. Germline loops: CDR1 MDHEN, CDR2 SYDVKM. The CDR3 spans 13 residues. This CDR3 reads CASSVQVNYGYTF. The CDR3 DNA follows: TGTGCCAGCAGCGTACAGGTTAACTATGGCTACACCTTC.

V and J are TRBV29-1 and TRBJ2-5, with 9 positions matching TRBD1. Unmatched junction bases numbered 6, after V lost 4 bases and J lost 3 bases. This CDR3 contains 14 residues. Germline CDR1 and CDR2: SQVTM and ANQGSEA. CDR3 DNA: TGCAGCGTTGGGGGGACAGGGACCAAAGAGACCCAGTACTTC. Translated: CSVGGTGTKETQYF.

This clone was detected a few times. The chain couples TRBV27 to TRBJ1-5, with D possibly TRBD1 on 5 matching bases. With 3 bases removed from V and 4 bases from J, the gap between germline ends came to 7 bases. Germline V lookup: CDR1 MNHEY, CDR2 SMNVEV (reference sequence). This CDR3 contains 13 residues. The CDR3, as DNA: TGTGCCAGCAGTTTGCGGGGGAATCAGCCCCAGCATTTT. This codes for CASSLRGNQPQHF.

The rearrangement links TRBV4-2 to TRBJ2-7; D is perhaps TRBD2 (6 bases). V was trimmed by 0 bases and J by 1 base, leaving 10 bases between them. This CDR3 spans 15 amino acids. Germline CDR1 is LGHNA and CDR2 is YNFKEQ. This CDR3 is CASSQDPAGSYEQYF. The CDR3 DNA reads as TGTGCCAGCAGCCAAGATCCGGCGGGGTCCTACGAGCAGTACTTC.

This rearrangement joins TRBV13 to TRBJ2-7; D gene unclear. In germline, CDR1 is PRHDT, CDR2 FYEKMQ (reference sequence). The CDR3 runs 15 residues. V was clipped by 3 bases and J by 2 bases, with 14 bases between them. CDR3 sequence reads: CASSLIAVNPYEQYF. DNA of the CDR3: TGTGCCAGCAGCTTGATAGCAGTCAACCCCTACGAGCAGTACTTC.

V usage is TRBV5-1 and J usage is TRBJ2-5; the D is unclear. V was cut by 3 bases and J by 1 base, with 10 bases left in between. The CDR3 is made up of 14 amino acids. Germline V gene data show CDR1 as SGHRS and CDR2 as YFSETQ. CDR3 DNA sequence: TGCGCCAGCAGCTATGCCGGGCGCCAAGAGACCCAGTACTTC. This translates into CASSYAGRQETQYF.

The chain carries TRBV5-1 and TRBJ2-1; D gene uncertain. Germline loops: CDR1 SGHRS, CDR2 YFSETQ. The CDR3 runs to 12 residues. Trimming stripped 2 bases from V and 6 bases from J, with 6 bases between. The CDR3 protein is CASSFGFNEQFF. CDR3 DNA sequence: TGCGCCAGCAGCTTTGGTTTCAATGAGCAGTTCTTC.

The CDR3 DNA reads TGCAGTGCTAGTGGCTATGGCTACACCTTC. It specifies CSASGYGYTF. This chain connects TRBV20-1 to TRBJ1-2; D uncertain. The CDR3 is 10 residues long. The germline V gene encodes CDR1 DFQATT and CDR2 SNEGSKA (reference sequence). The germline V and J ends were trimmed by 3 bases and 4 bases, with 3 bases remaining between them.

Only a few counts were recorded for this clone. V is TRBV7-2 and J is TRBJ2-2; D gene unclear. There are 13 residues in the CDR3. Germline lookup yields CDR1 SGHTA and CDR2 FQGNSA. Trimming pared 5 bases from V and 2 bases from J, leaving 6 bases between. CDR3 amino acids: CASSTINTGELFF. CDR3 nucleotides: TGTGCCAGCAGCACAATAAACACCGGGGAGCTGTTTTTT.

This clone came up a few times. The V and J genes are TRBV25-1 and TRBJ1-2, with a weak D call TRBD1 (5 bases). Germline CDR1 and CDR2: MGHDK and SYGVNS. V lost 1 base and J lost 7, with 10 bases in between. The CDR3 covers 13 residues. This CDR3 is CASSEFLGTGYTF. In DNA, the CDR3 is TGTGCCAGCAGTGAATTTTTGGGGACTGGCTACACCTTC.

The rearrangement links TRBV9 to TRBJ1-2; 7 bases map to TRBD1. The germline CDR1 and CDR2 sequences are SGDLS and YYNGEE. J lost 0 bases, V lost 4 bases, and 3 bases had no gene match. The CDR3 length is 14 residues. DNA of the CDR3: TGTGCCAGCAGCTTCCAGGGGGCTAACTATGGCTACACCTTC. Its translation: CASSFQGANYGYTF.

J is TRBJ1-4 and V is TRBV2; D remains ambiguous. This CDR3 has 15 residues. V lost 4 bases, J lost 0 bases, and 9 bases lay in between. The germline V gene encodes CDR1 SNHLY and CDR2 FYNNEI. The CDR3 spells CASSAPGATNEKLFF. The CDR3 DNA reads as TGTGCCAGCAGTGCCCCTGGTGCAACTAATGAAAAACTGTTTTTT. The complete variable domain, with remaining parts taken from reference TRBV2 and TRBJ1-4, reads EPEVTQTPSHQVTQMGQEVILRCVPISNHLYFYWYRQILGQKVEFLVSFYNNEISEKSEIFDDQFSVERPDGSNFTLKIRSTKLEDSAMYFCASSAPGATNEKLFFGSGTQLSVL.

This sequence joins TRBV5-1 and TRBJ2-7; 11 bases are shared with TRBD2. The CDR3 length is 14 residues. Germline V gene lookup returns CDR1 SGHRS and CDR2 YFSETQ. Trimming cost V 4 bases and J 3 bases; bases outside gene matches: 3. The CDR3 loop is CASSDLAGGYEQYF. CDR3 sequence (DNA): TGCGCCAGCAGCGACCTAGCGGGAGGCTACGAGCAGTACTTC.

The rearrangement links TRBV28 to TRBJ1-3; TRBD1 is a possible D gene (5 bases). CDR1 MDHEN and CDR2 SYDVKM come from the germline V gene. This CDR3 has 14 residues. V shed 3 bases and J shed 3 bases, with 9 bases lying between them. The CDR3 loop is CASSLVGGGNTIYF. The CDR3 bases are TGTGCCAGCAGTTTGGTGGGGGGTGGAAACACCATATATTTT.

This clone was observed a few times. V gene TRBV7-2 combines with J gene TRBJ1-1; D not certain. The CDR3 covers 12 residues. V dropped 5 bases and J dropped 3 bases, with 7 bases sitting between them. Germline values: CDR1 SGHTA, CDR2 FQGNSA. The CDR3 sequence is CASSGRHTEAFF. As DNA, the CDR3 is TGTGCCAGCAGCGGGAGGCACACTGAAGCTTTCTTT.